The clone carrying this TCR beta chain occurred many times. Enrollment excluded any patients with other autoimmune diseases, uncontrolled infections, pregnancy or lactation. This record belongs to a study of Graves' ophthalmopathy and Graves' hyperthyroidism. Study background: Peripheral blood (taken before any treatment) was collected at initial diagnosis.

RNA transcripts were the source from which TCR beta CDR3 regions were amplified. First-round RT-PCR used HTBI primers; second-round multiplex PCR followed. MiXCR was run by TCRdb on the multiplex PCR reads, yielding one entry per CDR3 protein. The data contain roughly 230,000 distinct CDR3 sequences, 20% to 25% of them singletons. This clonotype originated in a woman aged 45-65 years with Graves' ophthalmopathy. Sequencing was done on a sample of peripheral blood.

The CDR3 nucleotides are TGTGCCAGCAGTTATAGCAGGGTGGGGGAGACCCAGTACTTC. Its translation is CASSYSRVGETQYF. The chain carries TRBV6-2 or TRBV6-3 and TRBJ2-5; D may be TRBD1 (5 bases). V lost 3 bases and J lost 5, with 13 bases in between. The V gene's germline CDR1 is MNHEY and CDR2 SVGEGT. CDR3 length: 14 residues.